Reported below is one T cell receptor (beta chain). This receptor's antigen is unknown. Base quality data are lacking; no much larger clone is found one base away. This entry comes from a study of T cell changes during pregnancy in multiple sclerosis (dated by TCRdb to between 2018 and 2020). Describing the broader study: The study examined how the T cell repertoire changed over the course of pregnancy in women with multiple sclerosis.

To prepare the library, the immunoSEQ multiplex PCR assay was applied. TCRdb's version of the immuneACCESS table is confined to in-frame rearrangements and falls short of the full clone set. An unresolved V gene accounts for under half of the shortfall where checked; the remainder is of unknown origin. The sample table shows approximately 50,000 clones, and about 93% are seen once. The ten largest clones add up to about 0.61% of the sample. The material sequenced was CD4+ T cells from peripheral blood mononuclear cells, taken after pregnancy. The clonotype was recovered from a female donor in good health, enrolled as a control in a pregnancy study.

This receptor carries the CDR3 CASTILGGRESTEAFF. The nucleotide sequence is TGTGCCAGTACCATCCTTGGGGGCAGGGAATCCACTGAAGCTTTCTTT. Recombination joined TRBV19 with TRBJ1-1, with TRBD1 as a weak D call on 6 bases. Based on the germline V gene (reference sequence), the CDR1 and CDR2 sequences are LNHDA and SQIVND. V sheds 7 bases and J sheds 4 bases, leaving 22 bases between their ends. The CDR3 goes from the cysteine to the phenylalanine over 16 residues. The DNA shown is the 48-base CDR3, in frame from base 1.